This T cell receptor beta chain was captured in a study of identical twins. Each CDR3 protein is one row after TCRdb ran MiXCR on the 5' RACE reads. Found here are hundreds of thousands of distinct CDR3 sequences, 20% to 25% of them singletons; the top ten hold about 3%. Study-level findings and limits: The degree of excess twin sharing was weaker in beta out-of-frame sequences. Interpretation of the results relied on cross-sectional statistical analysis and not on following the same donors.

As for this clonotype: Its antigen remains unidentified.

The CDR3 is made up of 15 amino acids. The junction had 10 bases not matched to a gene; V was cut back by 5 bases and J by 4 bases. Germline V gene sequence: CDR1 SGHTA, CDR2 FQGNSA. These records were also assigned to another study, of T cells expressing NK-cell markers. That investigation notes: Clarity on HCMV specificity was lacking for the expanded NKG2C+ T cell clones.

This clonotype was obtained from a young woman in good health. The V gene is TRBV7-2, the J gene TRBJ2-7; TRBD2 matches 8 bases. The sample was CD4+ T cells sorted from blood. The CDR3 DNA follows: TGTGCCAGCAGCCGCCGGGGGGGGTACTCATACGAGCAGTACTTC. Encoded protein: CASSRRGGYSYEQYF.